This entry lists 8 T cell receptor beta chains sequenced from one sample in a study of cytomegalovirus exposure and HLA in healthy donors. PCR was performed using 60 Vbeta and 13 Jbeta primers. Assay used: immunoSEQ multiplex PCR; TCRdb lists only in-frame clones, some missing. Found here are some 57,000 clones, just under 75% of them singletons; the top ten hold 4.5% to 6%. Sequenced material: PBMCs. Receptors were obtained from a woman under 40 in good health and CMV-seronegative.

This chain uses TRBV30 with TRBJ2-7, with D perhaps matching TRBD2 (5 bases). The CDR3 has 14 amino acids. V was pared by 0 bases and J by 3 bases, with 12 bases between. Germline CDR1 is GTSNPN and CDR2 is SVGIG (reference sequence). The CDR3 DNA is TGTGCCTGGAGTGTACCGGGGATAGGCTACGAGCAGTACGTC. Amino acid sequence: CAWSVPGIGYEQYV.

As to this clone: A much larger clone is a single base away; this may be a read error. The CDR3 nucleotides read TGTGCCAGCAGCCAAGGAGAGGGATTCGAAGCTTTCTTT. Its translation is CASSQGEGFEAFF. The rearrangement joins TRBV5-4 to TRBJ1-1; no clear D gene. The germline V and J ends were trimmed by 4 bases and 8 bases, with 15 bases remaining between them. The CDR3 totals 13 residues. Per germline, CDR1 SGHNT and CDR2 YYREEE (reference sequence). Variable domain in full (rest from reference TRBV5-4 and TRBJ1-1): ETGVTQSPTHLIKTRGQQVTLRCSSQSGHNTVSWYQQALGQGPQFIFQYYREEENGRGNFPPRFSGLQFPNYSSELNVNALELDDSALYLCASSQGEGFEAFFGQGTRLTVV.

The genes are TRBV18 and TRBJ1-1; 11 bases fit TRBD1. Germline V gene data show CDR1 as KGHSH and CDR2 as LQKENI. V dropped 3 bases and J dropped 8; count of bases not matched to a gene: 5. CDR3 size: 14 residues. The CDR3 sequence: CASSPDRGRREAFF. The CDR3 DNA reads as TGTGCCAGCTCACCGGACAGGGGGCGCCGAGAAGCTTTCTTT.

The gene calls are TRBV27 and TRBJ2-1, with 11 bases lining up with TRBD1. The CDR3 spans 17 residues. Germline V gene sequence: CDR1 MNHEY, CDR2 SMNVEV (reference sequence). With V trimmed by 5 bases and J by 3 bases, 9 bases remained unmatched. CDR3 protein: CASSLLSGTGGYNEQFF. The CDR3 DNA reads TGTGCCAGCAGTCTCCTCTCAGGGACAGGGGGCTACAATGAGCAGTTCTTC.

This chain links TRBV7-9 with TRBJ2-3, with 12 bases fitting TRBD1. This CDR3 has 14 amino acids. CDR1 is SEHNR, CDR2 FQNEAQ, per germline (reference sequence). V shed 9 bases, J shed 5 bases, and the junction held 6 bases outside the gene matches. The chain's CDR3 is CASTGTGGVDTQYF. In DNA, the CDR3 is TGTGCCAGTACCGGGACAGGGGGCGTAGATACGCAGTATTTT.

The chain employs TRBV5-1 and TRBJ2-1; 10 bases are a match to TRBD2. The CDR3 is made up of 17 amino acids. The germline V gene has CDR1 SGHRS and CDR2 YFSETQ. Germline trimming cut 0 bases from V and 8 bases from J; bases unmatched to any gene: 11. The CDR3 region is CASSLATSGRADDEQFF. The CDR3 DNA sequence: TGCGCCAGCAGCTTGGCCACAAGCGGGAGGGCCGACGATGAGCAGTTCTTC.

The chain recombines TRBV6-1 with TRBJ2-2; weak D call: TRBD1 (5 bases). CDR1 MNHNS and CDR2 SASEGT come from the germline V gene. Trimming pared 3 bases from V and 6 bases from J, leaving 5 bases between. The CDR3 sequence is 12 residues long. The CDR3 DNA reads TGTGCCAGCAGTGACAGGGCCGGGGAGCTGTTTTTT. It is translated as CASSDRAGELFF.

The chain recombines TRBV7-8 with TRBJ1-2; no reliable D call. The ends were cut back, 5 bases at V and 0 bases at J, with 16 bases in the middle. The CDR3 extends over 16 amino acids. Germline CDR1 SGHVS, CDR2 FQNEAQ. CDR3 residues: CASSQSEGTANYGYTF. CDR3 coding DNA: TGTGCCAGCAGCCAAAGCGAGGGTACCGCTAACTATGGCTACACCTTC.